One and the same sample provided the 26 T cell receptor beta chains below, sequenced in a study of cytomegalovirus exposure and HLA in healthy donors. Primers included in the PCR were 60 Vbeta and 13 Jbeta primers. Assay used: immunoSEQ multiplex PCR; TCRdb lists only in-frame clones, some missing. The table has 200,000 to 250,000 clones, 78% seen once. Sequencing input: PBMCs. These receptors were collected from a male donor in good health and CMV-seronegative.

In this sample, this clone turned up a few times. Other DNA sequences of this sample code for an identical CDR3. The rearrangement uses TRBV18 and TRBJ1-5; 7 positions agree with TRBD1. Per germline, CDR1 KGHSH and CDR2 LQKENI. Trimming at V came to 3 bases and at J to 2 bases, leaving 1 base not matched to a gene. The CDR3 is 14 residues long. In DNA, the CDR3 is TGTGCCAGCTCACCCGGACAGGGCAATCAGCCCCAGCATTTT. It is translated as CASSPGQGNQPQHF.

The chain has TRBV4-1 and TRBJ2-7, with 13 bases lining up with TRBD2. J gave up 0 bases and V 1 base, and 6 bases lay outside the gene matches. This CDR3 has 18 amino acids. Germline CDR1 and CDR2: MGHRA and YSYEKL. The CDR3 DNA sequence: TGCGCCAGCAGCCAAGCTTGGACTAGCGGGAGTTCCTCCTACGAGCAGTACTTC. Protein product: CASSQAWTSGSSSYEQYF.

The gene calls are TRBV10-3 and TRBJ1-1; 8 positions match TRBD1. The J segment lost 12 bases and the V segment lost 0 bases, leaving 9 bases of the junction unmatched. The germline gives CDR1 ENHRY, CDR2 SYGVKD. This CDR3 comprises 14 residues. This CDR3 is CAISESSQGAATFF. The CDR3 DNA follows: TGTGCCATCAGTGAGTCGAGTCAGGGGGCCGCGACTTTCTTT.

This clone showed up just once. This chain uses TRBV19 with TRBJ2-1; D gene ambiguous. The germline V gene has CDR1 LNHDA and CDR2 SQIVND (reference sequence). This CDR3 has 12 residues. The ends were cut back, 3 bases at V and 4 bases at J, with 4 bases in the middle. In DNA, the CDR3 is TGTGCCAGTAGTATCTCGTACAATGAGCAGTTCTTC. This gives the protein CASSISYNEQFF.

The chain combines TRBV2 with TRBJ2-7, with a tentative D call TRBD1 (8 bases). Trimming shortened V by 5 bases and J by 5 bases, and 16 bases separated the two germline ends. Germline CDR1 SNHLY, CDR2 FYNNEI. The CDR3 is 14 residues long. CDR3 nucleotides: TGTGCCAGCAGTATCCGACAGGGGACTAACGAGCAGTACTTC. It yields the protein CASSIRQGTNEQYF.

The chain uses TRBV29-1 and TRBJ1-2, with 8 bases aligning to TRBD1. This CDR3 is 14 amino acids long. V shed 3 bases, J shed 3 bases, and the junction held 6 bases outside the gene matches. The V gene's germline CDR1 is SQVTM and CDR2 ANQGSEA. In DNA, the CDR3 is TGCAGCGTTGACAGATCGGACAGGGACTATGGCTACACCTTC. Amino acids: CSVDRSDRDYGYTF. Variable domain in full (rest from reference TRBV29-1 and TRBJ1-2): SAVISQKPSRDICQRGTSLTIQCQVDSQVTMMFWYRQQPGQSLTLIATANQGSEATYESGFVIDKFPISRPNLTFSTLTVSNMSPEDSSIYLCSVDRSDRDYGYTFGSGTRLTVV.

CDR3 sequence: CASSAGGPQETQYF. The CDR3 DNA sequence: TGTGCCAGCAGCGCGGGGGGGCCTCAAGAGACCCAGTACTTC. This rearrangement joins TRBV7-6 to TRBJ2-5, with TRBD2 identical over 9 bases. The CDR3 sequence is 14 residues long. Trimming cost V 5 bases and J 2 bases; bases outside gene matches: 3. Germline CDR1 is SGHVS and CDR2 is FNYEAQ. The full variable domain, rest sourced from reference TRBV7-6 and TRBJ2-5, is GAGVSQSPRYKVTKRGQDVALRCDPISGHVSLYWYRQALGQGPEFLTYFNYEAQQDKSGLPNDRFSAERPEGSISTLTIQRTEQRDSAMYRCASSAGGPQETQYFGPGTRLLVL.

The chain employs TRBV5-4 and TRBJ2-7, with 9 bases lining up with TRBD1. The CDR3 loop spans 16 amino acids. Germline CDR1 and CDR2: SGHNT and YYREEE (reference sequence). V was pared by 4 bases and J by 0 bases, with 8 bases of the junction left unmatched. Here the CDR3 DNA reads TGTGCCAGCAGCCCGATTCCGGGACAGGGCTCCTACGAGCAGTACTTC. It codes for CASSPIPGQGSYEQYF.

This chain connects TRBV14 to TRBJ2-5; 8 nucleotides agree with TRBD2. The CDR3 has 17 residues. The V and J ends lost 0 bases and 5 bases, in that order; junction bases with no gene match: 11. Germline V lookup: CDR1 SGHDN, CDR2 FVKESK. The CDR3 nucleotides are TGTGCCAGCAGCCAAGATCGGGGGACTAGGGCCCGGGAGACCCAGTACTTC. It specifies CASSQDRGTRARETQYF.

V gene TRBV27 combines with J gene TRBJ2-2, with D unresolved. Trimming took 0 bases from V and 1 from J, leaving 6 bases between them. Germline CDR1 reads MNHEY; CDR2 reads SMNVEV (reference sequence). The CDR3 is made up of 15 amino acids. The CDR3 bases are TGTGCCAGCAGTTTATCGTTCCAGAACACCGGGGAGCTGTTTTTT. Protein sequence: CASSLSFQNTGELFF.

The chain couples TRBV15 to TRBJ2-5, with 13 bases fitting TRBD2. The J call is doubtful: the DNA matches TRBJ2-7 better. This CDR3 spans 15 amino acids. Germline CDR1 is LNHNV and CDR2 is YYDKDF (reference sequence). This chain's CDR3 is CATSFGLAGAYEQYF. In DNA, the CDR3 is TGTGCCACCAGCTTCGGACTAGCGGGGGCCTACGAGCAGTACTTC.

The chain recombines TRBV7-2 with TRBJ2-2; TRBD2 matches at 9 bases. After removal of 5 bases from V and 5 bases from J, the junction contained 9 bases not matched to a gene. The CDR3 runs to 16 residues. Germline lookup yields CDR1 SGHTA and CDR2 FQGNSA. The chain's CDR3 is CASSPQTSGETGELFF. The CDR3 bases are TGTGCCAGCAGCCCCCAGACTAGCGGTGAAACCGGGGAGCTGTTTTTT.

This clone was counted between two and nine times. This chain connects TRBV5-4 to TRBJ2-7; possibly TRBD2 for D (6 bases). V gave up 7 bases and J gave up 5 bases, with 10 bases separating them. CDR1 is SGHNT and CDR2 is YYREEE in the germline V gene (reference sequence). The CDR3 runs 11 residues. The CDR3 sequence: CASEAGHEQYF. CDR3 DNA: TGTGCCAGCGAGGCGGGGCACGAGCAGTACTTC.

The chain employs TRBV11-2 and TRBJ2-1; no reliable D call. The ends were cut back, 5 bases at V and 12 bases at J, with 17 bases in the middle. The CDR3 has 13 residues. Germline loops: CDR1 SGHAT, CDR2 FQNNGV. This CDR3 is CASSGSGSVSQFF. The CDR3 DNA follows: TGTGCCAGCAGCGGTTCGGGTTCGGTTTCGCAGTTCTTC.

CDR3 nucleotide sequence: TGCAGCGTTGCACAAGGGGACACTGAAGCTTTCTTT. It codes for CSVAQGDTEAFF. The V gene is TRBV29-1, the J gene TRBJ1-1; tentatively, D is TRBD1 (5 bases). This CDR3 comprises 12 residues. The V gene's germline CDR1 is SQVTM and CDR2 ANQGSEA. The V end was cut by 4 bases, the J end by 3 bases, with 9 bases between.

The chain combines TRBV9 with TRBJ1-2, with D uncertain. CDR1 SGDLS and CDR2 YYNGEE come from the germline V gene. Trimming pared 0 bases from V and 4 bases from J, leaving 13 bases between. The CDR3 is 15 residues long. The CDR3 here is CASSVGRDGSYGYTF. Written as DNA, the CDR3 is TGTGCCAGCAGCGTAGGGAGAGACGGTAGCTATGGCTACACCTTC.

The chain links TRBV5-1 to TRBJ2-7, with D hard to call. This CDR3 contains 13 residues. V gave up 2 bases and J gave up 1 base, with 7 bases separating them. Germline assignment: CDR1 SGHRS and CDR2 YFSETQ. The CDR3 coding sequence is TGCGCCAGCAGCTTCTCCCCTTCCTACGAGCAGTACTTC. Translating it yields CASSFSPSYEQYF. The full variable domain, with the rest looked up from reference TRBV5-1 and TRBJ2-7, is KAGVTQTPRYLIKTRGQQVTLSCSPISGHRSVSWYQQTPGQGLQFLFEYFSETQRNKGNFPGRFSGRQFSNSRSEMNVSTLELGDSALYLCASSFSPSYEQYFGPGTRLTVT.

The gene calls are TRBV20-1 and TRBJ1-2; D is unclear. Germline V lookup: CDR1 DFQATT, CDR2 SNEGSKA (reference sequence). The CDR3 extends over 10 amino acids. Between the trimmed V and J ends, which lost 5 bases and 5 bases, there was a span of 6 bases. In DNA form, the CDR3 reads TGCAGTGCTGAGATTTATGGCTACACCTTC. It translates to CSAEIYGYTF.

The V and J genes are TRBV2 and TRBJ2-3; TRBD1 matches at 10 bases. After removal of 5 bases from V and 2 bases from J, the junction contained 4 bases not matched to a gene. This CDR3 region has 15 residues. In germline, CDR1 is SNHLY, CDR2 FYNNEI. DNA of the CDR3: TGTGCCAGCAGTACCGGGACAGGGGTCACAGATACGCAGTATTTT. This translates into CASSTGTGVTDTQYF.

The chain employs TRBV6-1 and TRBJ2-3; D uncertain. The germline V gene has CDR1 MNHNS and CDR2 SASEGT. Trimming pared 5 bases from V and 4 bases from J, leaving 16 bases between. The CDR3 is 15 residues long. The CDR3 region is CASSPRLGGPDTQYF. In DNA, the CDR3 is TGTGCCAGCAGTCCCCGTCTTGGTGGGCCAGATACGCAGTATTTT.

This chain uses TRBV4-1 with TRBJ1-5; a weak D match, TRBD1 (6 bases). The V and J ends lost 2 bases and 0 bases respectively, with 8 bases between them. The CDR3 loop spans 15 amino acids. Germline CDR1 MGHRA, CDR2 YSYEKL. CDR3 in DNA: TGCGCCAGCAGCCAAAGGACAGTTAGCAATCAGCCCCAGCATTTT. It specifies CASSQRTVSNQPQHF.

The chain has TRBV7-6 and TRBJ2-2; D remains unclear. The V and J ends lost 2 bases and 8 bases respectively, with 6 bases between them. CDR3 size: 12 residues. Germline V gene lookup returns CDR1 SGHVS and CDR2 FNYEAQ. The CDR3 is CASSLTTGELFF. Here the CDR3 DNA reads TGTGCCAGCAGCTTAACTACGGGGGAGCTGTTTTTT.

This chain joins TRBV27 and TRBJ2-2, with D possibly being TRBD2 (5 bases). The CDR3 has 11 residues. V lost 6 bases to trimming and J lost 7 bases, with 6 bases between them. The germline CDR1 and CDR2 sequences are MNHEY and SMNVEV (reference sequence). CDR3 sequence: CASRTSGELFF. CDR3 DNA sequence: TGTGCCAGCAGAACTAGCGGGGAGCTGTTTTTT.

The chain combines TRBV5-4 with TRBJ2-2, with D unclear. Trimming shortened V by 0 bases and J by 2 bases, and 5 bases separated the two germline ends. The germline gives CDR1 SGHNT, CDR2 YYREEE (reference sequence). The CDR3 contains 14 residues. The CDR3 nucleotides read TGTGCCAGCAGCTTGGAACTCAACACCGGGGAGCTGTTTTTT. It encodes CASSLELNTGELFF. Full variable domain (rest looked up from reference TRBV5-4 and TRBJ2-2): ETGVTQSPTHLIKTRGQQVTLRCSSQSGHNTVSWYQQALGQGPQFIFQYYREEENGRGNFPPRFSGLQFPNYSSELNVNALELDDSALYLCASSLELNTGELFFGEGSRLTVL.

For the CDR3, the DNA is TGTGCCAGCAGCCAGAGGGCTAGCGCTAGGGAAGAGACCCAGTACTTC. Its protein is CASSQRASAREETQYF. The chain joins TRBV21-1 to TRBJ2-5; the D segment call TRBD2 is taken from the table without a DNA check. TRBV21-1 constitutes a pseudogene. The CDR3 spans 16 residues.

The V and J genes are TRBV28 and TRBJ2-1; D is ambiguous. The germline CDR1 and CDR2 sequences are MDHEN and SYDVKM. Trimming stripped 6 bases from V and 6 bases from J, with 9 bases between. The CDR3 runs 12 residues. Here the CDR3 reads CASSTGVNEQFF. As DNA, the CDR3 is TGTGCCAGCAGCACCGGTGTCAATGAGCAGTTCTTC.